The clone carrying this TCR beta chain was seen at least ten times. Its antigen is undetermined. These data are taken from a study of T cells in Graves' hyperthyroidism and ophthalmopathy. Turning to the study itself: It was at initial diagnosis, before any treatment, that peripheral blood was collected.

Amplification of TCR beta CDR3 regions used RNA as the template. The primer set for the first-round RT-PCR of the TCR CDR3 was HTBI. A single record per CDR3 protein comes from TCRdb applying MiXCR to the multiplex PCR reads. This sample has 300,000 or so distinct CDR3 sequences, with about 20% found just once. Study-level findings and limits: Blood also held most thyroid clonotypes expanded beyond 0.001.

Patients aged 18 to 65 had newly diagnosed hyperthyroidism lasting under 2 months. The V gene end was trimmed by 0 bases and the J gene end by 4 bases; junction bases not matched to a gene: 5. There are 16 residues in the CDR3. The V gene's germline CDR1 is LGHDT and CDR2 YNNKEL (reference sequence). The sample comprised blood. The V gene is TRBV3-1, the J gene TRBJ2-3, with TRBD2 matching 9 bases. The sequence was collected from a woman aged 45-65 years with Graves' hyperthyroidism. The CDR3 reads CASSQEASGAADTQYF. The CDR3 nucleotides are TGTGCCAGCAGCCAAGAGGCTAGCGGGGCTGCAGATACGCAGTATTTT.